The 27 T cell receptor beta chains below were found in one sample sequenced in a study of Graves' ophthalmopathy and Graves' hyperthyroidism. Scientists amplified the TCR beta CDR3 regions from RNA transcripts. HTBI-primed first-round RT-PCR preceded second-round multiplex PCR. Using its own MiXCR run on the multiplex PCR reads, TCRdb lists one record per CDR3 protein. The sample shows some 750,000 distinct CDR3 sequences, approximately 40% of them seen only once. Sequencing input: peripheral blood. The receptor set was obtained from an adult man with Graves' ophthalmopathy.

The chain's CDR3 is CASYGSGLGGSPLHF. CDR3 in DNA: TGTGCCAGCTACGGGTCGGGTTTAGGTGGATCACCCCTCCACTTT. This rearrangement joins TRBV7-8 to TRBJ1-6; D unresolved. The CDR3 covers 15 residues. Germline assignment: CDR1 SGHVS and CDR2 FQNEAQ. The germline V and J ends were trimmed by 8 bases and 10 bases, with 21 bases remaining between them.

The V call is TRBV15, the J call TRBJ1-3; D might be TRBD1 (5 bases). Between the trimmed V and J ends, which lost 3 bases and 2 bases, there was a span of 14 bases. This CDR3 spans 16 amino acids. The germline V gene has CDR1 LNHNV and CDR2 YYDKDF (reference sequence). The CDR3 DNA reads TGTGCCACCAGCAGCTACAAGACGGGGGCTGGAAACACCATATATTTT. It translates to CATSSYKTGAGNTIYF.

This clonotype appeared a few times. V usage is TRBV20-1 and J usage is TRBJ2-7; D possibly matches TRBD1 or TRBD2 (5 bases each). The CDR3 loop spans 13 amino acids. CDR1 is DFQATT, CDR2 SNEGSKA, per germline (reference sequence). Trimming stripped 3 bases from V and 5 bases from J, with 14 bases between. CDR3 coding DNA: TGCAGTGCTAGGGAGGACACCAGGCACGAGCAGTACTTC. It specifies CSAREDTRHEQYF.

The CDR3 coding sequence is TGTGCCAGCAGTTTTCCTCTCGGGGTAGAGACCGGGGAGCTGTTTTTT. The encoded protein is CASSFPLGVETGELFF. The chain recombines TRBV7-9 with TRBJ2-2, with a weak D call TRBD2 (5 bases). The CDR3 loop spans 16 amino acids. In germline, CDR1 is SEHNR, CDR2 FQNEAQ (reference sequence). Trimming removed 6 bases at V and 5 bases at J, with 19 bases between.

This clonotype was detected ten times or more. This chain links TRBV24-1 with TRBJ2-5, with 13 bases identical to TRBD2. V lost 4 bases to trimming and J lost 3 bases; unmatched junction nucleotides: 4. The CDR3 loop spans 16 amino acids. CDR1 is KGHDR and CDR2 is SFDVKD in the germline V gene. The CDR3 here is CATSDRGLAGEETQYF. As DNA, the CDR3 is TGTGCCACCAGTGACCGCGGACTAGCGGGAGAAGAGACCCAGTACTTC.

This chain links TRBV29-1 with TRBJ1-1; 7 nucleotides line up with TRBD1. The trim removed 8 bases at V and 0 bases at J, leaving 6 bases unmatched. This CDR3 has 13 residues. CDR1 SQVTM and CDR2 ANQGSEA come from the germline V gene. The CDR3 region is CSSRGQMNTEAFF. The CDR3 DNA sequence: TGCAGCAGCCGGGGACAGATGAACACTGAAGCTTTCTTT.

This clonotype has ten or more counts. The CDR3 region has the DNA TGTGCCATCAGTGGTGGGACAGGGGGCAGAGGCTACACCTTC. Translating gives CAISGGTGGRGYTF. The rearrangement uses TRBV10-3 and TRBJ1-2, with 12 bases matching TRBD1. This CDR3 has 14 residues. The ends lost 4 bases at V and 8 bases at J; junction bases unmatched: 5. Germline V CDR1 and CDR2: ENHRY, SYGVKD.

This clonotype was counted many times. The chain employs TRBV5-1 and TRBJ1-4, with D maybe TRBD1 (5 bases). The germline V gene encodes CDR1 SGHRS and CDR2 YFSETQ. Deletions cut 2 bases from V and 3 bases from J, with 8 bases between. The CDR3 is 14 amino acids. CDR3 sequence: CASSFRDANEKLFF. The CDR3 DNA reads as TGCGCCAGCAGCTTCAGGGATGCTAATGAAAAACTGTTTTTT.

With regard to this clonotype: This could be a read error, since a much larger clone is one nucleotide away. The chain carries TRBV7-9 and TRBJ1-6; 8 bases map to TRBD1. In germline, CDR1 is SEHNR, CDR2 FQNEAQ (reference sequence). CDR3 size: 13 residues. The CDR3 here is CASSGDRNSLLHF. Here the CDR3 DNA reads TGTGCCAGCAGCGGGGACAGGAATTCACTCCTCCACTTT.

This clonotype has at least ten counts. The chain has TRBV6-1 and TRBJ1-6, with D unclear. Between the trimmed V and J ends, which lost 8 bases and 10 bases, there was a span of 15 bases. The CDR3 extends over 13 amino acids. Germline values: CDR1 MNHNS, CDR2 SASEGT. CDR3: CASHTRIRSPLHF. The CDR3 DNA reads TGTGCCAGCCATACAAGAATACGATCACCCCTCCACTTT.

The chain uses TRBV19 and TRBJ1-1; 10 bases line up with TRBD1. This CDR3 contains 15 residues. V was pared by 4 bases and J by 0 bases, with 2 bases of the junction left unmatched. Germline CDR1 is LNHDA and CDR2 is SQIVND (reference sequence). The CDR3 region has the DNA TGTGCCAGTAGTACCGGGACAGGGGTGAACACTGAAGCTTTCTTT. Its translation: CASSTGTGVNTEAFF.

This chain links TRBV7-9 with TRBJ1-3; a possible D gene is TRBD1 (5 bases). The CDR3 spans 13 residues. Trimming took 3 bases from V and 4 from J, leaving 7 bases between them. Germline loops: CDR1 SEHNR, CDR2 FQNEAQ (reference sequence). CDR3 region: CASSFPGGNTIYF. The CDR3 DNA reads TGTGCCAGCAGCTTTCCAGGGGGAAACACCATATATTTT.

In its sample, this clonotype was seen many times. The chain recombines TRBV12-3 or TRBV12-4 with TRBJ1-1, with a weak D call TRBD1 (6 bases). The V end lost 6 bases, the J end lost 4 bases, and 18 bases lay between the germline ends. This CDR3 region has 15 residues. The CDR3 region has the DNA TGTGCCAGCAGGCTTCAGGGGCATCGGATCACTGAAGCTTTCTTT. Its protein is CASRLQGHRITEAFF.

The V and J genes are TRBV29-1 and TRBJ1-2; 8 bases match TRBD1. With 7 bases clipped from V and 0 bases from J, the junction kept 22 bases outside the gene matches. Germline V gene data show CDR1 as SQVTM and CDR2 as ANQGSEA. The CDR3 is 19 amino acids. The CDR3 is CSADRGGRDASPTNYGYTF. DNA for the CDR3: TGCAGCGCAGACAGGGGCGGCCGGGACGCAAGCCCAACTAACTATGGCTACACCTTC.

Worth noting for this clonotype: At one boundary the junction diverges from the germline segment, which might be a read error. V gene TRBV2 combines with J gene TRBJ2-5; the D gene is possibly TRBD1 (6 bases). The CDR3 runs to 15 residues. The germline V gene has CDR1 SNHLY and CDR2 FYNNEI. The CDR3 nucleotides are TGTGCCACCAGTGATCCCGGGACAAACAAAGAGACCCAGTACTTC. Translated: CATSDPGTNKETQYF. Filled out from reference TRBV2 and TRBJ2-5, the complete variable domain reads EPEVTQTPSHQVTQMGQEVILRCVPISNHLYFYWYRQILGQKVEFLVSFYNNEISEKSEIFDDQFSVERPDGSNFTLKIRSTKLEDSAMYFCATSDPGTNKETQYFGPGTRLLVL.

This clonotype was picked up many times. This rearrangement joins TRBV15 to TRBJ1-4; D gene uncertain. Germline V lookup: CDR1 LNHNV, CDR2 YYDKDF (reference sequence). The CDR3 is 15 amino acids. V was pared by 0 bases and J by 7 bases, with 12 bases between. The CDR3 here is CATSREGAAGEKLFF. The CDR3 region has the DNA TGTGCCACCAGCAGAGAGGGTGCAGCCGGTGAAAAACTGTTTTTT.

Turning to this clonotype: This clone may be a read error of a much larger clone one base away. This chain connects TRBV10-3 to TRBJ1-4; D unresolved. Germline V lookup: CDR1 ENHRY, CDR2 SYGVKD. Trimming pared 0 bases from V and 6 bases from J, leaving 11 bases between. This CDR3 is 15 amino acids long. CDR3 loop: CAISESVVTDEKLFF. The CDR3 DNA reads as TGTGCCATCAGTGAGTCTGTGGTGACTGATGAAAAACTGTTTTTT.

Ten or more counts support this clonotype. The chain couples TRBV29-1 to TRBJ2-7; D is undetermined. The CDR3 length is 12 residues. Between the trimmed V and J ends, which lost 3 bases and 0 bases, there was a span of 6 bases. From germline, CDR1 is SQVTM and CDR2 ANQGSEA. CDR3 nucleotide sequence: TGCAGCGTTGAGGCAGACTCCTACGAGCAGTACTTC. Encoded protein: CSVEADSYEQYF.

About this clonotype itself: A read error may explain this, as a much larger clone is one base away. The rearrangement uses TRBV7-9 and TRBJ2-5; D is undetermined. The CDR3 runs to 12 residues. Germline CDR1 is SEHNR and CDR2 is FQNEAQ (reference sequence). Trimming stripped 3 bases from V and 5 bases from J, with 7 bases between. CDR3 loop: CASSFIKETQYF. The DNA for the CDR3 is TGTGCCAGCAGCTTTATCAAGGAGACCCAGTACTTC.

The V call is TRBV20-1, the J call TRBJ1-4; D perhaps matches TRBD1 (5 bases). Per the germline V gene, CDR1 is DFQATT and CDR2 is SNEGSKA (reference sequence). The CDR3 consists of 13 residues. The V end lost 2 bases, the J end lost 2 bases, and 6 bases lay between the germline ends. The CDR3 nucleotides read TGCAGTGCTAGAAAGGGGACTAATGAAAAACTGTTTTTT. Amino acid sequence: CSARKGTNEKLFF.

The chain employs TRBV25-1 and TRBJ2-5; D remains ambiguous. V gave up 6 bases and J gave up 5 bases, with 13 bases separating them. Germline V gene lookup returns CDR1 MGHDK and CDR2 SYGVNS. The CDR3 is 13 residues long. DNA of the CDR3: TGTGCCAGCAGCGTATTGGCCGGGGAGACCCAGTACTTC. Its translation: CASSVLAGETQYF.

This clonotype was detected ten times or more. The V gene is TRBV7-9, the J gene TRBJ1-2; possible D gene TRBD1, 5 bases. The V gene's germline CDR1 is SEHNR and CDR2 FQNEAQ (reference sequence). With 1 base removed from V and 6 bases from J, the gap between germline ends came to 12 bases. This CDR3 region has 14 residues. CDR3 loop: CASSLEQGRNGYTF. The DNA of the CDR3 is TGTGCCAGCAGCTTAGAGCAGGGCAGAAATGGCTACACCTTC.

The rearrangement joins TRBV6-4 to TRBJ1-2; TRBD1 matches at 7 bases. The germline V gene has CDR1 MRHNA and CDR2 SNTAGT. The CDR3 spans 16 residues. Trimming removed 7 bases from V and 3 bases from J; junction bases left unmatched: 14. DNA for the CDR3: TGTGCCAGCATGAGGGTGGCAGGGGGGCGCCACTATGGCTACACCTTC. Translating gives CASMRVAGGRHYGYTF.

This clonotype was detected a few times. The junction shows a germline mismatch at one end, possibly a read error. The CDR3, as DNA: TGCGCCAGCAGCTGGCGAAGCCGCAGCATGGAGACCCAGTACTTC. Translation: CASSWRSRSMETQYF. The J gene is TRBJ2-5, the V gene TRBV5-4; no definite D call. The CDR3 is 15 amino acids. Germline V lookup: CDR1 SGHNT, CDR2 YYREEE (reference sequence).

This rearrangement joins TRBV7-2 to TRBJ2-5; D is unresolved. The CDR3 contains 14 residues. Germline V gene data show CDR1 as SGHTA and CDR2 as FQGNSA. The V and J ends lost 2 bases and 9 bases respectively, with 16 bases between them. CDR3 sequence: CASSLFRVDQPQYF. The DNA of the CDR3 is TGTGCCAGCAGCTTATTTCGGGTGGATCAGCCCCAGTACTTC.

This clonotype was found a few times. This chain connects TRBV6-6 to TRBJ1-2; D gene uncertain. Trimming cost V 6 bases and J 5 bases, with 19 bases left between them. Germline V gene data show CDR1 as MNHNY and CDR2 as SVGAGI (reference sequence). CDR3 length: 15 residues. In DNA, the CDR3 is TGTGCCAGCAGGCCCGTACACGAGGCGGGGTATGGCTACACCTTC. Its translation: CASRPVHEAGYGYTF.

V is TRBV7-9 and J is TRBJ1-2; no reliable D call. Germline CDR1 and CDR2: SEHNR and FQNEAQ (reference sequence). The CDR3 extends over 12 amino acids. The ends were cut back, 4 bases at V and 8 bases at J, with 11 bases in the middle. The CDR3 coding sequence is TGTGCCAGCAGCTCGGACGGCGGGGGCTACACCTTC. It encodes CASSSDGGGYTF. Full variable domain (missing parts from reference TRBV7-9 and TRBJ1-2): DTGVSQNPRHKITKRGQNVTFRCDPISEHNRLYWYRQTLGQGPEFLTYFQNEAQLEKSRLLSDRFSAERPKGSFSTLEIQRTEQGDSAMYLCASSSDGGGYTFGSGTRLTVV.